The 18 T cell receptor beta chains listed next were all sequenced from one sample in a study of CD8+ T cells in alopecia areata. Treatment meaning: oral pan-JAK inhibitor, 5-10 mg twice daily. cDNA serving as the sequencing template came from extracted, reverse transcribed RNA. The assay was immunoSEQ multiplex PCR, and TCRdb's table has in-frame clones only and misses some. The table includes more than 200,000 clones, less than 50% detected once. Sequenced here: CD4+ T cells sorted from blood, sampled at approximately week 37, from a patient treated with tofacitinib. These receptors originate from a human donor with alopecia areata.

This clone was seen only a few times. The gene calls are TRBV20-1 and TRBJ2-1; D possibly corresponds to TRBD2 (6 bases). Germline V CDR1 and CDR2: DFQATT, SNEGSKA (reference sequence). V was pared by 6 bases and J by 12 bases, with 15 bases between. This CDR3 has 11 amino acids. The CDR3 loop is CSALTGVGQFF. The CDR3 DNA sequence: TGCAGTGCCCTAACGGGAGTGGGGCAGTTCTTC.

This clone was recorded a few times. This chain connects TRBV5-1 to TRBJ2-5; 7 positions agree with TRBD1. Germline assignment: CDR1 SGHRS and CDR2 YFSETQ. Trimming cost V 3 bases and J 4 bases; bases outside gene matches: 0. The CDR3 spans 12 residues. DNA of the CDR3: TGCGCCAGCAGCTGGGACAGAGAGACCCAGTACTTC. Protein product: CASSWDRETQYF.

The rearrangement links TRBV5-6 to TRBJ2-2; possible D gene TRBD2, 6 bases. Germline values: CDR1 SGHDT, CDR2 YYEEEE. The ends were cut back, 4 bases at V and 1 base at J, with 17 bases in the middle. This CDR3 is built from 17 residues. The CDR3 DNA reads TGTGCCAGCAGCCAGGCGGGGCAGGCGCTGAACACCGGGGAGCTGTTTTTT. It encodes CASSQAGQALNTGELFF. The variable domain in full, with the rest retrieved from reference TRBV5-6 and TRBJ2-2, is DAGVTQSPTHLIKTRGQQVTLRCSPKSGHDTVSWYQQALGQGPQFIFQYYEEEERQRGNFPDRFSGHQFPNYSSELNVNALLLGDSALYLCASSQAGQALNTGELFFGEGSRLTVL.

V is TRBV10-3 and J is TRBJ1-1; D gene uncertain. From germline, CDR1 is ENHRY and CDR2 SYGVKD. The ends were cut back, 3 bases at V and 4 bases at J, with 9 bases in the middle. The CDR3 totals 13 residues. The CDR3 region has the DNA TGTGCCATCAGTGATGTTCGCGGCACTGAAGCTTTCTTT. The encoded protein is CAISDVRGTEAFF.

This clone has more than one count but fewer than ten. V gene TRBV6-1 combines with J gene TRBJ1-1; the D is unclear. Between the trimmed V and J ends, which lost 2 bases and 1 base, there was a span of 8 bases. Germline lookup yields CDR1 MNHNS and CDR2 SASEGT. This CDR3 has 14 residues. DNA of the CDR3: TGTGCCAGCAGTGAACCGCATTGGAACACTGAAGCTTTCTTT. It specifies CASSEPHWNTEAFF.

This chain connects TRBV25-1 to TRBJ2-2; 10 nucleotides match TRBD2. Trimming removed 3 bases from V and 0 bases from J; junction bases left unmatched: 1. Germline values: CDR1 MGHDK, CDR2 SYGVNS. The CDR3 sequence is 16 residues long. The CDR3 sequence: CASSELAGANTGELFF. CDR3 coding DNA: TGTGCCAGCAGTGAGCTAGCGGGGGCGAACACCGGGGAGCTGTTTTTT.

This clone was observed a few times. The rearrangement links TRBV30 to TRBJ1-4; D is possibly TRBD1 (6 bases). Trimming removed 3 bases at V and 6 bases at J, with 17 bases between. This CDR3 region has 15 residues. From germline, CDR1 is GTSNPN and CDR2 SVGIG (reference sequence). DNA of the CDR3: TGTGCCTGGAGAACCTATCGGGGGGCGGATGAAAAACTGTTTTTT. Its translation: CAWRTYRGADEKLFF.

This clone has a handful of counts. The chain is built from TRBV19 and TRBJ2-1; 10 bases align to TRBD2. V was clipped by 3 bases and J by 4 bases; unmatched bases: 6. The germline V gene encodes CDR1 LNHDA and CDR2 SQIVND (reference sequence). This CDR3 contains 16 residues. The CDR3 DNA reads as TGTGCCAGTAGTATGGCTAGCGGGAGCGTGTACAATGAGCAGTTCTTC. Amino acid sequence: CASSMASGSVYNEQFF.

The table lists this clone with a few counts. The chain carries TRBV5-1 and TRBJ2-5; perhaps TRBD2 as D (5 bases). Germline V lookup: CDR1 SGHRS, CDR2 YFSETQ. Trimming cost V 7 bases and J 4 bases, with 5 bases left between them. This CDR3 comprises 10 residues. CDR3 in amino acids: CASGGETQYF. CDR3 in DNA: TGCGCCAGCGGAGGAGAGACCCAGTACTTC.

This clone was picked up a small number of times. The chain couples TRBV10-3 to TRBJ2-2; perhaps TRBD1 as D (6 bases). This CDR3 comprises 15 residues. V dropped 0 bases and J dropped 3 bases, with 8 bases sitting between them. The V gene's germline CDR1 is ENHRY and CDR2 SYGVKD. DNA for the CDR3: TGTGCCATCAGTGAGTCCAGGGGTGACACCGGGGAGCTGTTTTTT. It specifies CAISESRGDTGELFF.

This clone was seen only a few times. V usage is TRBV7-9 and J usage is TRBJ1-3, with D unresolved. V was cut by 2 bases and J by 3 bases, with 5 bases left in between. The V gene's germline CDR1 is SEHNR and CDR2 FQNEAQ (reference sequence). The length of the CDR3 is 13 residues. CDR3 sequence reads: CASSLSFGNTIYF. The CDR3 coding sequence is TGTGCCAGCAGCTTAAGTTTTGGAAACACCATATATTTT.

This rearrangement joins TRBV27 to TRBJ2-2, with 10 bases identical to TRBD2. This CDR3 is built from 16 residues. V lost 5 bases to trimming and J lost 5 bases; unmatched junction nucleotides: 8. Germline V gives CDR1 MNHEY, CDR2 SMNVEV (reference sequence). In nucleotides, the CDR3 is TGTGCCAGCAGTACACCTAGCGGGAGCTATACCGGGGAGCTGTTTTTT. It specifies CASSTPSGSYTGELFF.

The genes are TRBV30 and TRBJ2-5, with D perhaps TRBD1 or TRBD2 (5 bases each). CDR1 is GTSNPN and CDR2 is SVGIG in the germline V gene (reference sequence). With 5 bases removed from V and 2 bases from J, the gap between germline ends came to 12 bases. The CDR3 is made up of 13 amino acids. The CDR3: CAWGGLGQETQYF. CDR3 in DNA: TGTGCCTGGGGGGGTTTAGGACAAGAGACCCAGTACTTC.

This chain connects TRBV6-5 to TRBJ1-2; D ambiguous. This CDR3 has 13 amino acids. Germline V CDR1 and CDR2: MNHEY, SVGAGI. The germline V and J ends were trimmed by 5 bases and 12 bases, with 19 bases remaining between them. CDR3 in DNA: TGTGCCAGCAGTGAAGGACCCTCTACCTATCACACCTTC. Translated, it gives CASSEGPSTYHTF.

The J gene is TRBJ2-3, the V gene TRBV18, with D possibly matching TRBD1 (6 bases). V lost 5 bases and J lost 2, with 11 bases in between. Germline CDR1 and CDR2: KGHSH and LQKENI. The length of the CDR3 is 14 residues. The CDR3, as DNA: TGTGCCAGCTCAAAACAGGGATACACAGATACGCAGTATTTT. This translates into CASSKQGYTDTQYF.

The rearrangement joins TRBV5-1 to TRBJ2-2, with D perhaps matching TRBD1 or TRBD2 (6 bases each). CDR1 and CDR2 (germline): SGHRS, YFSETQ. CDR3 length equals 18 residues. Trimming left V 4 bases short and J 2 bases short, with 21 bases between. This CDR3 reads CASSRTGGGGSNTGELFF. CDR3 DNA: TGCGCCAGCAGCCGAACAGGAGGAGGGGGATCTAACACCGGGGAGCTGTTTTTT. The whole variable domain, remainder taken from reference TRBV5-1 and TRBJ2-2, is KAGVTQTPRYLIKTRGQQVTLSCSPISGHRSVSWYQQTPGQGLQFLFEYFSETQRNKGNFPGRFSGRQFSNSRSEMNVSTLELGDSALYLCASSRTGGGGSNTGELFFGEGSRLTVL.

This CDR3 reads CASRPADLAKNIQYF. The CDR3 bases are TGTGCCAGTAGACCAGCGGATTTAGCCAAAAACATTCAGTACTTC. The chain has TRBV19 and TRBJ2-4; a weak D match, TRBD2 (5 bases). This CDR3 is 15 amino acids long. Germline V gene data show CDR1 as LNHDA and CDR2 as SQIVND (reference sequence). V was cut by 6 bases and J by 0 bases, with 12 bases left in between.

V gene TRBV9 combines with J gene TRBJ1-1; D is undetermined. CDR1 and CDR2 from the germline V gene are SGDLS and YYNGEE. V lost 0 bases, J lost 5 bases, and 17 bases lay in between. The length of the CDR3 is 16 residues. The CDR3 reads CASSVEPGGYGTEAFF. CDR3 DNA sequence: TGTGCCAGCAGCGTAGAGCCAGGCGGGTACGGGACTGAAGCTTTCTTT.